The rows below give T cell receptor beta chains drawn from one sample of a study of vaccination and CD4 T cells after COVID-19. Their cognate antigens are unknown. From the PCR reads, TCRdb called clonotypes with MiXCR, one entry per CDR3 protein. The sample contains some 16,000 distinct CDR3 sequences, less than 60% of which appear only once. This material consisted of CD4+ T cells from blood, cultured in vitro, taken about 7 months after SARS-CoV-2 vaccination. The receptors here all came from a human donor who had recovered from COVID-19. The CDR3 runs from the conserved cysteine through the conserved F or W. The D gene is left open where the match is weak. Size values are once, few and many counts, or a class for expanded clones, and some rows have none.

V: TRBV2; J: TRBJ2-7; D: TRBD2; size: .; DNA: TGTGCCAGCATCAAGGGCGGGGGGAGCTACGAGCAGTACTTC; CDR3: CASIKGGGSYEQYF
V: TRBV6-2/TRBV6-3; J: TRBJ2-5; D: TRBD2; size: .; DNA: TGTGCCAGCAGTCCAGGACTAGCGGGGACAATACAAGAGACCCAGTACTTC; CDR3: CASSPGLAGTIQETQYF
V: TRBV6-1; J: TRBJ2-3; D: .; size: .; DNA: TGTGCCAGCAAGGACAGCTCTAGCACAGATACGCAGTATTTT; CDR3: CASKDSSSTDTQYF
V: TRBV7-2; J: TRBJ1-6; D: TRBD1; size: .; DNA: TGTGCCAGCAGCTTAGTCCTTCCGGGACAGGGGGAGTATTCACCCCTCCACTTT; CDR3: CASSLVLPGQGEYSPLHF
V: TRBV20-1; J: TRBJ2-3; D: .; size: .; DNA: TGCAGTGCTAGACAGATCATCACAGATACGCAGTATTTT; CDR3: CSARQIITDTQYF
V: TRBV19; J: TRBJ1-5; D: .; size: few; DNA: TGTGCCAGTAAGGGCGATCTCTATAGCAATCAGCCCCAGCATTTT; CDR3: CASKGDLYSNQPQHF
V: TRBV6-2/TRBV6-3; J: TRBJ2-3; D: .; size: .; DNA: TGTGCCAGCAGTTGGGGTGTGGGGGCAGATACGCAGTATTTT; CDR3: CASSWGVGADTQYF
V: TRBV15; J: TRBJ2-3; D: .; size: .; DNA: TGTGCCACCAGCAGAGATGGTGGCGGGAACTCAGATACGCAGTATTTT; CDR3: CATSRDGGGNSDTQYF
V: TRBV6-5; J: TRBJ2-3; D: .; size: .; DNA: TGTGCCAGCAGTTCCATCGGACCGAGAGATACGCAGTATTTT; CDR3: CASSSIGPRDTQYF
V: TRBV6-5; J: TRBJ1-2; D: TRBD1; size: medium-sized; DNA: TGTGCCAGCAGTTGGACAGGGGGCGCCTATGGCTACACCTTC; CDR3: CASSWTGGAYGYTF
V: TRBV2; J: TRBJ2-1; D: TRBD1; size: few; DNA: TGCGCCAGCAGCCAAGTCGCGACAGGGGCGGACAATGAGCAGTTCTTC; CDR3: CASSQVATGADNEQFF
V: TRBV2; J: TRBJ2-1; D: .; size: .; DNA: TGTGCCAGCAGCGGGGTAGGGATCGGCAATGAGCAGTTCTTC; CDR3: CASSGVGIGNEQFF
V: TRBV11-2; J: TRBJ1-6; D: TRBD1; size: .; DNA: TGTGCCAGCAGCTTAGCCAGGGGGTACGGAGCGGGTTCACCCCTCCACTTT; CDR3: CASSLARGYGAGSPLHF
V: TRBV20-1; J: TRBJ2-2; D: .; size: .; DNA: TGCAGTGCTAGTCCCGCCCGGGGGCAGGGGAACACCGGGGAGCTGTTTTTT; CDR3: CSASPARGQGNTGELFF
V: TRBV7-6; J: TRBJ1-5; D: .; size: few; DNA: TGTGCCAGCAGCTTAGTCTTGGGGAGCAATCAGCCCCAGCATTTT; CDR3: CASSLVLGSNQPQHF
V: TRBV11-1; J: TRBJ1-5; D: .; size: few; DNA: TGTGCCAGCAGGTCGGAGACAGGTCGATCCTATAGCAATCAGCCCCAGCATTTT; CDR3: CASRSETGRSYSNQPQHF
V: TRBV11-2; J: TRBJ2-3; D: .; size: .; DNA: TGTGCCAGCAGCTTGGGCCCGCTAGATACGCAGTATTTT; CDR3: CASSLGPLDTQYF
V: TRBV5-4; J: TRBJ2-1; D: .; size: .; DNA: TGTGCCAGCAGCACCACGACCCTAGCGAGCAATGAGCAGTTCTTC; CDR3: CASSTTTLASNEQFF
V: TRBV7-2; J: TRBJ2-3; D: TRBD2; size: .; DNA: TGTGCCAGCAGCCGGCCAGCGGGAGTAGCAGATACGCAGTATTTT; CDR3: CASSRPAGVADTQYF
V: TRBV5-4; J: TRBJ2-3; D: .; size: .; DNA: TGTGCCAGCAGCGATCTGACAGGGAGGACAGATACGCAGTATTTT; CDR3: CASSDLTGRTDTQYF
V: TRBV24-1; J: TRBJ2-1; D: TRBD2; size: .; DNA: TGTGCCACCTCCGACGCCGGGACTAGCGGGGGATATGAGCAGTTCTTC; CDR3: CATSDAGTSGGYEQFF
V: TRBV28; J: TRBJ2-7; D: .; size: .; DNA: TGTGCCAGCAGTACCCCCGCCGGGCCGCGGGTCTACGAGCAGTACTTC; CDR3: CASSTPAGPRVYEQYF
V: TRBV2; J: TRBJ2-5; D: .; size: few; DNA: TGTGCCAGCAGTGATGTACAGGGATGGGGCCAGGAGACCCAGTACTTC; CDR3: CASSDVQGWGQETQYF
V: TRBV6-5; J: TRBJ2-1; D: .; size: .; DNA: TGTGCCAGCAGTTTAGTGCAAGGTAGCGGCAATGAGCAGTTCTTC; CDR3: CASSLVQGSGNEQFF
V: TRBV7-8; J: TRBJ2-5; D: TRBD1; size: .; DNA: TGTGCCAGCAGCTGGGCCACAGGGGCAGAGACCCAGTACTTC; CDR3: CASSWATGAETQYF
V: TRBV6-2/TRBV6-3; J: TRBJ2-1; D: TRBD2; size: .; DNA: TGTGCCAGCAGGCGGACTAGCGGGGGTCGAAATGAGCAGTTCTTC; CDR3: CASRRTSGGRNEQFF
V: TRBV7-9; J: TRBJ2-2; D: .; size: few; DNA: TGTGCCAGCACGGACGGAACTAACACCGGGGAGCTGTTTTTT; CDR3: CASTDGTNTGELFF
V: TRBV2; J: TRBJ1-2; D: .; size: .; DNA: TGTGCCAGCAGTAACACAGTTGAGTCTGTCTATGGCTACACCTTC; CDR3: CASSNTVESVYGYTF
V: TRBV25-1; J: TRBJ1-5; D: .; size: .; DNA: TGTGCCAGCAGTGGGGCAGGCAATCAGCCCCAGCATTTT; CDR3: CASSGAGNQPQHF
V: TRBV7-2; J: TRBJ1-2; D: .; size: .; DNA: TGTGCCAGCAGCCCACAAACCCTCGGGGTTTTGGGCTACACCTTC; CDR3: CASSPQTLGVLGYTF
V: TRBV20-1; J: TRBJ1-1; D: .; size: .; DNA: TGCAGTGCCAGAACAGGGAATACTGAAGCTTTCTTT; CDR3: CSARTGNTEAFF
V: TRBV7-2; J: TRBJ2-3; D: .; size: .; DNA: TGTGCCAGCAGCTTTGAGGGAGCGACGCAGTATTTT; CDR3: CASSFEGATQYF
V: TRBV12-3/TRBV12-4; J: TRBJ2-2; D: .; size: .; DNA: TGTGCCAGCAGTCTCGCCCAGGGTCATACCGGGGAGCTGTTTTTT; CDR3: CASSLAQGHTGELFF
V: TRBV27; J: TRBJ2-1; D: TRBD2; size: once; DNA: TGTGCCAGCAGCCCAACTAGCGTCTCCTACAATGAGCAGTTCTTC; CDR3: CASSPTSVSYNEQFF
V: TRBV7-2; J: TRBJ2-3; D: .; size: few; DNA: TGTGCCAGCAGCTTGACAGATACGCAGTATTTT; CDR3: CASSLTDTQYF
V: TRBV6-5; J: TRBJ1-2; D: TRBD1; size: .; DNA: TGTGCCAGCAGTTACTCGATAGGGGACAGGGGCCACTACACCTTC; CDR3: CASSYSIGDRGHYTF
V: TRBV7-9; J: TRBJ1-5; D: TRBD1; size: .; DNA: TGTGCCAGCAGCTTTCAGGGGGGATCGCCCCAGCATTTT; CDR3: CASSFQGGSPQHF
V: TRBV14; J: TRBJ1-6; D: TRBD1; size: .; DNA: TGTGCCAGCAGCAGGACAGGGTTGGGATCACCCCTCCACTTT; CDR3: CASSRTGLGSPLHF
V: TRBV20-1; J: TRBJ2-5; D: .; size: .; DNA: TGCAGTGCTAGACTCGTGACTTTCCAAGAGACCCAGTACTTC; CDR3: CSARLVTFQETQYF
V: TRBV28; J: TRBJ1-6; D: .; size: .; DNA: TGTGCCAGCAACAGGTCCTATAATTCACCCCTCCACTTT; CDR3: CASNRSYNSPLHF
V: TRBV6-1; J: TRBJ2-7; D: TRBD2; size: .; DNA: TGTGCCAGCCGGCCGGGGGGGCTGTGGGAGCAGTACTTC; CDR3: CASRPGGLWEQYF
V: TRBV11-2; J: TRBJ1-1; D: TRBD1; size: medium-sized; DNA: TGTGCCAGCAGCCCAATGGGGACAGGGTTCACTGAAGCTTTCTTT; CDR3: CASSPMGTGFTEAFF
V: TRBV7-9; J: TRBJ1-2; D: TRBD1; size: few; DNA: TGTGCCAGCAGCTTCGGACAGGGACATGGCTACACCTTC; CDR3: CASSFGQGHGYTF
V: TRBV20-1; J: TRBJ1-4; D: .; size: .; DNA: TGCAGTGCTTTGGGTTACGAAAAACTGTTTTTT; CDR3: CSALGYEKLFF
V: TRBV11-2; J: TRBJ1-2; D: TRBD1; size: few; DNA: TGTGCCAGCAGCGGATTGAGATCGGGACAGGGTCAAGGCTACACCTTC; CDR3: CASSGLRSGQGQGYTF
V: TRBV27; J: TRBJ2-7; D: .; size: few; DNA: TGTGCCAGCAGTCCCCAGCGGACCCGACGGGAGCAGTACTTC; CDR3: CASSPQRTRREQYF
V: TRBV6-5; J: TRBJ2-3; D: .; size: .; DNA: TGTGCCAGCAGTTACGGGTTCACAGATACGCAGTATTTT; CDR3: CASSYGFTDTQYF
V: TRBV30; J: TRBJ1-6; D: .; size: .; DNA: TGTGCCTGGAGCGACTGGTCGGGGTTGGGTAATTCACCCCTCCACTTT; CDR3: CAWSDWSGLGNSPLHF
V: TRBV20-1; J: TRBJ2-7; D: TRBD1; size: .; DNA: TGCAGTGCTATTCCGGGACAGGGGGCAAACTACGAGCAGTACTTC; CDR3: CSAIPGQGANYEQYF
V: TRBV6-2/TRBV6-3; J: TRBJ1-6; D: .; size: large; DNA: TGTGCCAGCGGCCAGGGATCGGGTAATTCACCCCTCCACTTT; CDR3: CASGQGSGNSPLHF
V: TRBV6-1; J: TRBJ1-2; D: .; size: .; DNA: TGTGCCAGCAGCCCACGGTGGGGGGGCGAGAGGAATGGCTACACCTTC; CDR3: CASSPRWGGERNGYTF
V: TRBV25-1; J: TRBJ1-6; D: .; size: .; DNA: TGTGCCAGCAGTGATTCCCGACAGAATTCACCCCTCCACTTT; CDR3: CASSDSRQNSPLHF
V: TRBV10-3; J: TRBJ2-3; D: TRBD2; size: once; DNA: TGTGCCATCAGTGAAAGCGGGGGGGCCTCCACGGCGCCGAGAGCCACAGATACGCAGTATTTT; CDR3: CAISESGGASTAPRATDTQYF
V: TRBV19; J: TRBJ2-1; D: TRBD1; size: .; DNA: TGTGCCAGTAGCGCCACGACCGGGACAGTAAAGTCTGAGCAGTTCTTC; CDR3: CASSATTGTVKSEQFF
V: TRBV20-1; J: TRBJ2-3; D: .; size: .; DNA: TGCAGTGCTCCCCTCTCTGGAAACACAGATACGCAGTATTTT; CDR3: CSAPLSGNTDTQYF